This T cell receptor (beta chain) emerged from a study of cytomegalovirus exposure and HLA in healthy donors. Across the whole study: Early released data comprised tens of millions of unique TCRs from HLA-typed donors.

A multiplex PCR was run with 60 Vbeta primers and 13 Jbeta primers. Measured with immunoSEQ multiplex PCR; TCRdb has only the in-frame clones, and not every one. The profile shows around 190,000 clones, roughly 79% of them singletons. This CDR3 has 19 amino acids. The sample comprised PBMCs. This clonotype originated in a man aged 25-45 years in good health and CMV-seronegative. V usage is TRBV21-1 and J usage is TRBJ2-7; TRBD1 was called by the table and not checked on the DNA. TRBV21-1 is labeled a pseudogene. The CDR3: CASSKRLTRRQGLTYEQYF. The CDR3 nucleotides are TGTGCCAGCAGCAAAAGATTAACCCGGAGACAGGGACTTACCTACGAGCAGTACTTC.